Below, 25 T cell receptor beta chains from the same sample are listed, as sequenced in a study of blood T cell repertoires in COVID-19. Using immunoSEQ multiplex PCR, the repertoire was profiled, and TCRdb retains in-frame clones only, with some absent. The table includes under 400,000 clones, 88% detected once. The sample taken for sequencing was PBMCs or T cells enriched from blood (not recorded which). These receptors were taken from a woman aged 30 to 39 who had been exposed to COVID-19.

A single count supports this clone. This chain connects TRBV4-1 to TRBJ2-2, with D perhaps matching TRBD2 (5 bases). CDR3 length equals 17 residues. V gave up 0 bases and J gave up 4 bases, with 15 bases separating them. The germline V gene encodes CDR1 MGHRA and CDR2 YSYEKL. CDR3 in amino acids: CASSQDKWGVGTGELFF. The CDR3 DNA reads as TGCGCCAGCAGCCAAGATAAGTGGGGAGTAGGCACCGGGGAGCTGTTTTTT.

Here the CDR3 reads CSTYTGNTIYF. As DNA, the CDR3 is TGCAGCACGTACACCGGAAACACCATATATTTT. The V gene is TRBV29-1, the J gene TRBJ1-3; D gene uncertain. This CDR3 is built from 11 residues. In germline, CDR1 is SQVTM, CDR2 ANQGSEA. The ends were cut back, 8 bases at V and 4 bases at J, with 9 bases in the middle. Variable domain in full (rest from reference TRBV29-1 and TRBJ1-3): SAVISQKPSRDICQRGTSLTIQCQVDSQVTMMFWYRQQPGQSLTLIATANQGSEATYESGFVIDKFPISRPNLTFSTLTVSNMSPEDSSIYLCSTYTGNTIYFGEGSWLTVV.

The J gene is TRBJ2-7, the V gene TRBV28; 8 positions match TRBD1. Looked up from germline, CDR1 is MDHEN and CDR2 is SYDVKM. The CDR3 extends over 14 amino acids. Trimming cost V 7 bases and J 5 bases; bases outside gene matches: 10. The CDR3 protein is CASTSGGEVNEQYF. The CDR3 bases are TGTGCCAGCACCTCAGGGGGCGAAGTGAACGAGCAGTACTTC.

The V call is TRBV5-4, the J call TRBJ2-7, with 7 nucleotides matching TRBD2. The CDR3 contains 15 residues. V lost 4 bases and J lost 0; bases outside the gene matches: 7. Looked up from germline, CDR1 is SGHNT and CDR2 is YYREEE (reference sequence). The CDR3 spells CASSPPSGISYEQYF. The CDR3 DNA reads as TGTGCCAGCAGCCCGCCTAGCGGTATCTCCTACGAGCAGTACTTC.

This sequence joins TRBV5-1 and TRBJ1-2; D is undetermined. Trimming took off 0 bases at V and 0 bases at J, with 9 bases between the two ends. The germline CDR1 and CDR2 sequences are SGHRS and YFSETQ. The CDR3 covers 15 residues. CDR3 bases: TGCGCCAGCAGCTTGGGGTCGGTCGCTAACTATGGCTACACCTTC. It is translated as CASSLGSVANYGYTF.

The chain links TRBV6-5 to TRBJ1-2, with D perhaps TRBD1 (6 bases). Trimming pared 6 bases from V and 4 bases from J, leaving 15 bases between. Germline V CDR1 and CDR2: MNHEY, SVGAGI. The CDR3 has 14 amino acids. CDR3 residues: CASRDRDTLYGYTF. For the CDR3, the DNA is TGTGCCAGCAGGGACCGGGACACCCTCTATGGCTACACCTTC.

The chain carries TRBV6-6 and TRBJ1-3; D is perhaps TRBD1 (6 bases). V lost 6 bases to trimming and J lost 0 bases, with 15 bases between them. Germline V CDR1 and CDR2: MNHNY, SVGAGI (reference sequence). This CDR3 has 16 residues. CDR3 DNA sequence: TGTGCCAGCAGCCGACAGGCCGCCAACTCTGGAAACACCATATATTTT. Its translation: CASSRQAANSGNTIYF.

J is TRBJ1-2 and V is TRBV5-1; D may be TRBD1 (6 bases). From germline, CDR1 is SGHRS and CDR2 YFSETQ. This CDR3 region has 15 residues. V lost 3 bases to trimming and J lost 3 bases, with 15 bases between them. CDR3 bases: TGCGCCAGCAGCTCCACCCTCGGACAGCACTATGGCTACACCTTC. It encodes CASSSTLGQHYGYTF.

The gene calls are TRBV4-1 and TRBJ2-1; tentative D call: TRBD2 (6 bases). The CDR3 is made up of 16 amino acids. V was clipped by 3 bases and J by 3 bases, with 15 bases between them. Germline lookup yields CDR1 MGHRA and CDR2 YSYEKL. Written as DNA, the CDR3 is TGCGCCAGCAGCCAGGACATTAGCGGAGGCTACAATGAGCAGTTCTTC. Amino acids: CASSQDISGGYNEQFF.

V gene TRBV28 combines with J gene TRBJ2-7, with D possibly TRBD2 on 5 matching bases. V was clipped by 5 bases and J by 4 bases, with 9 bases between them. This CDR3 is built from 12 residues. Germline lookup yields CDR1 MDHEN and CDR2 SYDVKM. CDR3 residues: CASSPRGYEQYF. The CDR3, as DNA: TGTGCCAGCAGTCCCCGAGGGTACGAGCAGTACTTC.

The chain links TRBV5-8 to TRBJ1-2; D unresolved. The CDR3 covers 15 residues. V shed 6 bases and J shed 2 bases, with 17 bases lying between them. Germline V CDR1 and CDR2: SGHTS, YDEGEE. The CDR3 DNA reads TGTGCCAGCACCTGGAGGTTGCGGCTAAACTATGGCTACACCTTC. Amino acid sequence: CASTWRLRLNYGYTF. Complete variable domain (other parts from reference TRBV5-8 and TRBJ1-2): EAGVTQSPTHLIKTRGQQATLRCSPISGHTSVYWYQQALGLGLQFLLWYDEGEERNRGNFPPRFSGRQFPNYSSELNVNALELEDSALYLCASTWRLRLNYGYTFGSGTRLTVV.

The rearrangement links TRBV29-1 to TRBJ2-7, with 8 bases identical to TRBD1. Germline CDR1 SQVTM, CDR2 ANQGSEA. The V and J ends lost 0 bases and 0 bases, in that order; junction bases with no gene match: 1. CDR3 length equals 14 residues. The CDR3 sequence: CSVEDDRGSYEQYF. CDR3 nucleotides: TGCAGCGTTGAAGATGACAGGGGCTCCTACGAGCAGTACTTC.

This chain joins TRBV27 and TRBJ1-2, with 7 bases aligning to TRBD1. J was trimmed by 4 bases and V by 7 bases; bases with no gene match: 9. The CDR3 spans 14 residues. Per the germline V gene, CDR1 is MNHEY and CDR2 is SMNVEV (reference sequence). The chain's CDR3 is CASKQQGYGYGYTF. DNA of the CDR3: TGTGCCAGCAAGCAACAGGGGTACGGCTATGGCTACACCTTC.

The gene calls are TRBV18 and TRBJ1-1, with D possibly matching TRBD1 (5 bases). Trimming took 1 base from V and 3 from J, leaving 12 bases between them. The CDR3 has 15 residues. Germline V lookup: CDR1 KGHSH, CDR2 LQKENI. Here the CDR3 DNA reads TGTGCCAGCTCACCACAGGAGGGGAAGGACACTGAAGCTTTCTTT. It yields the protein CASSPQEGKDTEAFF.

The V call is TRBV30, the J call TRBJ2-7; weak D call: TRBD2 (5 bases). Germline V CDR1 and CDR2: GTSNPN, SVGIG (reference sequence). V lost 3 bases to trimming and J lost 2 bases, with 11 bases between them. This CDR3 comprises 13 residues. The CDR3 here is CAWRLAQTYEQYF. CDR3 sequence (DNA): TGTGCCTGGAGGTTAGCGCAAACCTACGAGCAGTACTTC.

This clone has more than one count but fewer than ten. This chain links TRBV7-2 with TRBJ2-1; 9 nucleotides align to TRBD2. The V gene's germline CDR1 is SGHTA and CDR2 FQGNSA. The J segment lost 5 bases and the V segment lost 2 bases, leaving 7 bases of the junction unmatched. The CDR3 is 16 amino acids. The CDR3 spells CASSLLGLASHNEQFF. The CDR3 DNA follows: TGTGCCAGCAGCTTATTAGGACTAGCGTCCCACAATGAGCAGTTCTTC.

The chain couples TRBV18 to TRBJ1-5; D unresolved. Germline assignment: CDR1 KGHSH and CDR2 LQKENI. CDR3 length: 14 residues. V gave up 3 bases and J gave up 0 bases, with 6 bases separating them. DNA for the CDR3: TGTGCCAGCTCACCGTCCGTTAGCAATCAGCCCCAGCATTTT. This sequence encodes CASSPSVSNQPQHF.

The chain is built from TRBV5-6 and TRBJ2-4; D may be TRBD2 (6 bases). Germline CDR1 SGHDT, CDR2 YYEEEE. This CDR3 region has 16 residues. Between the trimmed V and J ends, which lost 4 bases and 1 base, there was a span of 15 bases. For the CDR3, the DNA is TGTGCCAGCAGCCCCGCGGGGTTAGTGGCCAAAAACATTCAGTACTTC. This codes for CASSPAGLVAKNIQYF. The full variable domain, with the rest looked up from reference TRBV5-6 and TRBJ2-4, is DAGVTQSPTHLIKTRGQQVTLRCSPKSGHDTVSWYQQALGQGPQFIFQYYEEEERQRGNFPDRFSGHQFPNYSSELNVNALLLGDSALYLCASSPAGLVAKNIQYFGAGTRLSVL.

V is TRBV28 and J is TRBJ2-3, with TRBD2 matching 13 bases. The CDR3 consists of 17 residues. Germline V gives CDR1 MDHEN, CDR2 SYDVKM. The ends lost 4 bases at V and 1 base at J; junction bases unmatched: 5. The CDR3 spells CASSSGTSGIRTDTQYF. DNA of the CDR3: TGTGCCAGCAGTTCAGGGACTAGCGGGATTCGCACAGATACGCAGTATTTT. The whole variable domain, remainder taken from reference TRBV28 and TRBJ2-3, is DVKVTQSSRYLVKRTGEKVFLECVQDMDHENMFWYRQDPGLGLRLIYFSYDVKMKEKGDIPEGYSVSREKKERFSLILESASTNQTSMYLCASSSGTSGIRTDTQYFGPGTRLTVL.

This chain joins TRBV19 and TRBJ1-3; 7 bases match TRBD1. The CDR3 covers 17 residues. Unmatched junction bases numbered 8, after V lost 3 bases and J lost 0 bases. Germline assignment: CDR1 LNHDA and CDR2 SQIVND (reference sequence). This CDR3 is CASSISTGKSSGNTIYF. CDR3 DNA sequence: TGTGCCAGTAGTATTTCGACAGGGAAGAGCTCTGGAAACACCATATATTTT.

This clone was seen a few times. The chain is built from TRBV19 and TRBJ2-7; TRBD1 aligns across 9 bases. The junction had 5 bases not matched to a gene; V was cut back by 4 bases and J by 1 base. The CDR3 covers 15 residues. CDR1 and CDR2 (germline): LNHDA, SQIVND (reference sequence). The CDR3 DNA follows: TGTGCCAGTAGTACCTCCGGGACAGGGTCCTACGAGCAGTACTTC. It codes for CASSTSGTGSYEQYF. Combining the CDR3 with reference TRBV19 and TRBJ2-7 gives the whole variable domain DGGITQSPKYLFRKEGQNVTLSCEQNLNHDAMYWYRQDPGQGLRLIYYSQIVNDFQKGDIAEGYSVSREKKESFPLTVTSAQKNPTAFYLCASSTSGTGSYEQYFGPGTRLTVT.

The J gene is TRBJ1-4, the V gene TRBV7-9, with a weak D call TRBD1 (5 bases). This CDR3 is 14 amino acids long. V dropped 3 bases and J dropped 6 bases, with 11 bases sitting between them. Germline V CDR1 and CDR2: SEHNR, FQNEAQ (reference sequence). As DNA, the CDR3 is TGTGCCAGCAGCTTGGGGCAGGGTTATGAAAAACTGTTTTTT. This encodes CASSLGQGYEKLFF. Complete variable domain (other parts from reference TRBV7-9 and TRBJ1-4): DTGVSQNPRHKITKRGQNVTFRCDPISEHNRLYWYRQTLGQGPEFLTYFQNEAQLEKSRLLSDRFSAERPKGSFSTLEIQRTEQGDSAMYLCASSLGQGYEKLFFGSGTQLSVL.

The count of this clone is one. This rearrangement joins TRBV29-1 to TRBJ2-1; 9 bases map to TRBD1. The CDR3 has 17 amino acids. CDR1 SQVTM and CDR2 ANQGSEA come from the germline V gene. V trimming: 1 base; J trimming: 4 bases; junction bases outside the gene matches: 11. The CDR3: CSVEGGSTGGAYNEQFF. The CDR3 DNA follows: TGCAGCGTTGAAGGGGGGTCGACAGGGGGTGCGTACAATGAGCAGTTCTTC.

The rearrangement links TRBV6-1 to TRBJ2-3, with D possibly TRBD2 on 6 matching bases. V was shortened by 3 bases and J by 5 bases, with 15 bases between the two germline ends. Germline V gene sequence: CDR1 MNHNS, CDR2 SASEGT. The CDR3 loop spans 15 amino acids. The CDR3 region has the DNA TGTGCCAGCAGTGATGGGTCACGGGGGAAAGATACGCAGTATTTT. Its translation is CASSDGSRGKDTQYF.

This clone has ten or more counts. The V call is TRBV7-9, the J call TRBJ1-5, with D perhaps matching TRBD1 (5 bases). CDR1 and CDR2 (germline): SEHNR, FQNEAQ (reference sequence). This CDR3 has 13 amino acids. The V end lost 8 bases, the J end lost 1 base, and 9 bases lay between the germline ends. The CDR3 loop reads CASVGGSNQPQHF. The CDR3 DNA reads TGTGCCAGCGTTGGGGGGAGCAATCAGCCCCAGCATTTT.